Listed here are 23 T cell receptor beta chains from one sample, sequenced in a study of Ad26.COV2.S vaccination and SARS-CoV-2 variants. The table came from immunoSEQ multiplex PCR; TCRdb's copy has only in-frame clones and leaves some out. Among about 480,000 clones listed, around 88% were seen once. As to treatment: 15 to 20 received Ad26.COV2.S at low or high dose, single or two shots; about 5 received placebo; per-sample allocation not given. Repertoires come from day 63 after the first vaccine or placebo injection. The sequencing here drew on peripheral blood, taken in a trial of Ad26.COV2.S vaccine versus placebo. Every receptor here comes from a person aged 18-60 years who received the Ad26.COV2.S COVID-19 vaccine or a placebo.

This chain joins TRBV10-3 and TRBJ2-3; TRBD1 matches 7 bases. V was clipped by 5 bases and J by 0 bases; unmatched bases: 8. The germline V gene encodes CDR1 ENHRY and CDR2 SYGVKD. This CDR3 has 16 residues. CDR3 protein: CAISSGTAFSTDTQYF. The CDR3 DNA reads as TGTGCCATCAGTTCCGGGACAGCCTTTAGCACAGATACGCAGTATTTT.

The chain joins TRBV29-1 to TRBJ2-1; 11 bases match TRBD2. The CDR3 is made up of 16 amino acids. From germline, CDR1 is SQVTM and CDR2 ANQGSEA. V shed 3 bases, J shed 7 bases, and the junction held 11 bases outside the gene matches. In DNA form, the CDR3 reads TGCAGCGTTGATGGTAGCGGGAGGGCGGGGGAAAATGAGCAGTTCTTC. It encodes CSVDGSGRAGENEQFF.

V is TRBV4-2 and J is TRBJ2-7; no reliable D call. The CDR3 runs 13 residues. Germline CDR1 LGHNA, CDR2 YNFKEQ. The V and J ends lost 0 bases and 4 bases respectively, with 7 bases between them. CDR3 nucleotides: TGTGCCAGCAGCCAAGACGGTGGTTACGAGCAGTACTTC. Amino acid sequence: CASSQDGGYEQYF.

This chain links TRBV5-4 with TRBJ2-1; 7 nucleotides line up with TRBD2. Germline lookup yields CDR1 SGHNT and CDR2 YYREEE (reference sequence). V lost 4 bases and J lost 4; bases outside the gene matches: 14. CDR3 length: 17 residues. CDR3 in amino acids: CASSPRPRLAVYNEQFF. The CDR3 DNA is TGTGCCAGCAGCCCAAGGCCCCGGCTAGCGGTATACAATGAGCAGTTCTTC.

V usage is TRBV7-8 and J usage is TRBJ2-1, with D unclear. The V gene's germline CDR1 is SGHVS and CDR2 FQNEAQ. The CDR3 length is 13 residues. Trimming cost V 3 bases and J 12 bases, with 15 bases left between them. CDR3 sequence (DNA): TGTGCCAGCAGCTTCGCCGGAGAGAGCTTGCAGTTCTTC. Translating gives CASSFAGESLQFF.

CDR3 sequence (DNA): TGTGCCAGTAGTATGACTGGGGGGATTTCACCCCTCCACTTT. Residues: CASSMTGGISPLHF. The chain employs TRBV19 and TRBJ1-6, with D perhaps TRBD1 (5 bases). The V and J ends lost 3 bases and 9 bases respectively, with 12 bases between them. Germline CDR1 reads LNHDA; CDR2 reads SQIVND (reference sequence). The CDR3 spans 14 residues.

This chain links TRBV6-2 or TRBV6-3 with TRBJ2-1; TRBD2 matches 8 bases. This CDR3 contains 16 residues. J was trimmed by 10 bases and V by 2 bases; bases with no gene match: 13. Germline lookup yields CDR1 MNHEY and CDR2 SVGEGT. The CDR3 is CASSYTRGLATSEQFF. CDR3 sequence (DNA): TGTGCCAGCAGTTACACCCGAGGACTAGCCACCTCGGAGCAGTTCTTC.

This clone showed up just once. The CDR3 nucleotides are TGTGCCAGCGGACTTCTAGCTAGGGAGACCCAGTACTTC. Residues: CASGLLARETQYF. The chain combines TRBV6-6 with TRBJ2-5; a weak D match, TRBD2 (5 bases). Germline V gives CDR1 MNHNY, CDR2 SVGAGI (reference sequence). There are 13 residues in the CDR3. V was pared by 8 bases and J by 5 bases, with 15 bases between.

The chain links TRBV30 to TRBJ1-5; possibly TRBD1 for D (6 bases). Trimming left V 2 bases short and J 5 bases short, with 10 bases between. This CDR3 comprises 13 residues. Per the germline V gene, CDR1 is GTSNPN and CDR2 is SVGIG (reference sequence). In DNA, the CDR3 is TGTGCCTGGAGTACAGGGCTGGATCAGCCCCAGCATTTT. Its protein product is CAWSTGLDQPQHF. The variable domain in full, completed from reference TRBV30 and TRBJ1-5, reads SQTIHQWPATLVQPVGSPLSLECTVEGTSNPNLYWYRQAAGRGLQLLFYSVGIGQISSEVPQNLSASRPQDRQFILSSKKLLLSDSGFYLCAWSTGLDQPQHFGDGTRLSIL.

This chain connects TRBV30 to TRBJ1-2, with unresolved D. V was clipped by 3 bases and J by 4 bases, with 6 bases between them. This CDR3 contains 11 residues. CDR1 and CDR2 from the germline V gene are GTSNPN and SVGIG (reference sequence). CDR3 DNA: TGTGCCTGGAGACTGGGCTATGGCTACACCTTC. Residues: CAWRLGYGYTF.

The CDR3 is CASSMRTGGTSGTGADTQYF. CDR3 coding DNA: TGTGCCAGTAGTATGAGGACAGGGGGGACTAGCGGAACCGGGGCAGATACGCAGTATTTT. The genes are TRBV19 and TRBJ2-3; D is perhaps TRBD2 (11 bases). Germline V gene data show CDR1 as LNHDA and CDR2 as SQIVND (reference sequence). The CDR3 loop spans 20 amino acids. V was clipped by 3 bases and J by 4 bases, with 29 bases between them.

The CDR3 here is CAWSVFRDSPLHF. The CDR3 DNA sequence: TGTGCCTGGAGTGTATTCCGGGATTCACCCCTCCACTTT. The chain recombines TRBV30 with TRBJ1-6; D gene uncertain. The CDR3 covers 13 residues. V lost 0 bases, J lost 8 bases, and 8 bases lay in between. The germline gives CDR1 GTSNPN, CDR2 SVGIG (reference sequence).

The J gene is TRBJ1-3, the V gene TRBV9, with a weak D call TRBD1 (6 bases). Germline-derived CDR1 and CDR2 are SGDLS and YYNGEE. V was trimmed by 1 base and J by 4 bases, leaving 9 bases between them. The CDR3 runs to 14 residues. The DNA of the CDR3 is TGTGCCAGCAGCGTATTAGACAGGGGAAACACCATATATTTT. As protein: CASSVLDRGNTIYF.

The V and J genes are TRBV28 and TRBJ1-3; the D is unclear. The CDR3 extends over 16 amino acids. Between the trimmed V and J ends, which lost 4 bases and 0 bases, there was a span of 13 bases. Germline lookup yields CDR1 MDHEN and CDR2 SYDVKM. CDR3 residues: CASSSPRGPSGNTIYF. CDR3 nucleotides: TGTGCCAGCAGTTCCCCGCGCGGCCCCTCTGGAAACACCATATATTTT.

V gene TRBV6-5 combines with J gene TRBJ2-7, with D possibly TRBD2 on 5 matching bases. Germline V gives CDR1 MNHEY, CDR2 SVGAGI. This CDR3 has 15 amino acids. With 6 bases removed from V and 0 bases from J, the gap between germline ends came to 15 bases. CDR3 in DNA: TGTGCCAGCAGGGAGGAGAACTTTCACTCCTACGAGCAGTACTTC. Its translation is CASREENFHSYEQYF.

V usage is TRBV19 and J usage is TRBJ2-5, with 7 bases lining up with TRBD2. With 4 bases clipped from V and 1 base from J, the junction kept 6 bases outside the gene matches. The germline V gene has CDR1 LNHDA and CDR2 SQIVND (reference sequence). CDR3 length: 15 residues. The CDR3: CASSKLRGGQETQYF. In nucleotides, the CDR3 is TGTGCCAGTAGTAAATTACGCGGGGGCCAAGAGACCCAGTACTTC.

The chain links TRBV24-1 to TRBJ1-2, with a possible D match to TRBD1 (6 bases). Trimming removed 3 bases from V and 6 bases from J, with 16 bases in between. CDR3 length equals 15 residues. CDR1 and CDR2 (germline): KGHDR, SFDVKD. This CDR3 reads CATSDGGRGSNGYTF. CDR3 nucleotides: TGTGCCACCAGTGATGGGGGCAGGGGTTCAAATGGCTACACCTTC.

This rearrangement joins TRBV28 to TRBJ1-1; tentative D call: TRBD1 (6 bases). Germline loops: CDR1 MDHEN, CDR2 SYDVKM. The V and J ends lost 7 bases and 4 bases respectively, with 13 bases between them. This CDR3 region has 13 residues. CDR3 residues: CASKIRGGTEAFF. The DNA of the CDR3 is TGTGCCAGCAAGATCAGGGGAGGCACTGAAGCTTTCTTT.

This chain connects TRBV5-1 to TRBJ2-1; 8 bases map to TRBD2. The V segment lost 4 bases and the J segment 2 bases; nucleotides outside the gene matches: 8. This CDR3 comprises 16 residues. Germline CDR1 and CDR2: SGHRS and YFSETQ. The CDR3 coding sequence is TGCGCCAGCAGCCGCGAAGCGGGAGTCACCTACAATGAGCAGTTCTTC. Protein sequence: CASSREAGVTYNEQFF.

The J gene is TRBJ2-6, the V gene TRBV11-2; no reliable D call. Per the germline V gene, CDR1 is SGHAT and CDR2 is FQNNGV. The CDR3 has 13 residues. The V end lost 2 bases, the J end lost 2 bases, and 1 base lay between the germline ends. In nucleotides, the CDR3 is TGTGCCAGCAGCTTACCTGGGGCCAACGTCCTGACTTTC. This encodes CASSLPGANVLTF.

The V call is TRBV27, the J call TRBJ2-1, with D perhaps matching TRBD2 (5 bases). From germline, CDR1 is MNHEY and CDR2 SMNVEV (reference sequence). Trimming took off 5 bases at V and 0 bases at J, with 8 bases between the two ends. The CDR3 loop spans 14 amino acids. CDR3 sequence (DNA): TGTGCCAGCAGTCAGCGGAGCTCCTACAATGAGCAGTTCTTC. Translating gives CASSQRSSYNEQFF.

In this sample, this clone turned up a few times. Written as DNA, the CDR3 is TGTGCCAGTAGCAGGGTCTGGAACACTGAAGCTTTCTTT. This gives the protein CASSRVWNTEAFF. This chain connects TRBV19 to TRBJ1-1, with D possibly being TRBD1 (5 bases). The CDR3 is 13 residues long. Trimming cost V 6 bases and J 1 base, with 9 bases left between them. The germline V gene has CDR1 LNHDA and CDR2 SQIVND (reference sequence).

The V and J genes are TRBV19 and TRBJ1-5; D gene ambiguous. The CDR3 contains 13 residues. Trimming pared 10 bases from V and 6 bases from J, leaving 16 bases between. Germline assignment: CDR1 LNHDA and CDR2 SQIVND (reference sequence). CDR3 protein: CATLPPGGQPQHF. In DNA, the CDR3 is TGTGCCACCCTCCCGCCAGGAGGTCAGCCCCAGCATTTT.